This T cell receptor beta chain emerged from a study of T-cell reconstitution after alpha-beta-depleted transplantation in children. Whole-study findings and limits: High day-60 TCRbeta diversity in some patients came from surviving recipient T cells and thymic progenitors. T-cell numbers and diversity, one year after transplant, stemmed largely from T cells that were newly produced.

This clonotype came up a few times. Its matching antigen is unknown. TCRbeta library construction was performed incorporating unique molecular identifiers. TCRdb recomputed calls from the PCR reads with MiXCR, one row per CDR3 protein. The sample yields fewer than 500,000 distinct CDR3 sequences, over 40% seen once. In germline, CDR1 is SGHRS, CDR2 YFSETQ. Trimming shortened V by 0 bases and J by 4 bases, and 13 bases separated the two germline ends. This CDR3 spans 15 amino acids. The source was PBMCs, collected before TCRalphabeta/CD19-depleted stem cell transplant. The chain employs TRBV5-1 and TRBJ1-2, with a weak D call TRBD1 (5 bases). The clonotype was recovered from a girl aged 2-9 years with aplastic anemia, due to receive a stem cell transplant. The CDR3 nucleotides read TGCGCCAGCAGCTTGGAGGGTCAGGGTGGCTATGGCTACACCTTC. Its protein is CASSLEGQGGYGYTF.